The rows below give T cell receptor beta chains drawn from one sample of a study of cytomegalovirus exposure and HLA in healthy donors. TCRdb's table, derived via immunoSEQ multiplex PCR, lists solely in-frame clones and lacks some. Here the sample spans about 44,000 clones, more than 85% being singletons. The specimen was PBMCs. Receptors originate from a woman aged 18-29 years in good health and CMV-seronegative. The CDR3 runs from the conserved cysteine through the conserved F or W. A D gene is named only where the DNA matches it firmly. Clone size is shown for a subset of rows, as once, few, many or a class of expanded clone.

d_gene: .
v_gene: TRBV6-1
j_gene: TRBJ1-1
abundance: .
CDR3nt: TGTGCCGGAGGCTACCTAAACACTGAAGCTTTCTTT
CDR3aa: CAGGYLNTEAFF

d_gene: .
v_gene: TRBV7-8
j_gene: TRBJ2-1
abundance: once
CDR3nt: TGTGCCAGCAGCTTATCCTTGGCCAGGCTATCCGATGAGCAGTTCTTC
CDR3aa: CASSLSLARLSDEQFF

d_gene: .
v_gene: TRBV6-5
j_gene: TRBJ1-2
abundance: .
CDR3nt: TGTGCCAGCAGTTACGCGGGATACGCTAACTATGGCTACACCTTC
CDR3aa: CASSYAGYANYGYTF

d_gene: .
v_gene: TRBV7-3
j_gene: TRBJ1-1
abundance: .
CDR3nt: TGTGCCAGCAGTGCAGGGCCGAACACTGAAGCTTTCTTT
CDR3aa: CASSAGPNTEAFF

d_gene: TRBD1
v_gene: TRBV9
j_gene: TRBJ2-7
abundance: .
CDR3nt: TGTGCCAGCAGCCTCGGACAGGGGGCCTCCTACGAGCAGTACTTC
CDR3aa: CASSLGQGASYEQYF

d_gene: .
v_gene: TRBV9
j_gene: TRBJ1-1
abundance: .
CDR3nt: TGTGCCAGCAGCGTAGCGGGGAACACTGAAGCTTTCTTT
CDR3aa: CASSVAGNTEAFF

d_gene: TRBD1
v_gene: TRBV19
j_gene: TRBJ2-5
abundance: .
CDR3nt: TGTGCCAGTAGTATAAGAACAGGGGCCCTTGGGGGGACCCAGTACTTC
CDR3aa: CASSIRTGALGGTQYF

d_gene: TRBD1
v_gene: TRBV29-1
j_gene: TRBJ2-2
abundance: .
CDR3nt: TGCAGCGTGTGGACAGGGGTGGCCGGGGAGCTGTTTTTT
CDR3aa: CSVWTGVAGELFF

d_gene: .
v_gene: TRBV19
j_gene: TRBJ1-5
abundance: .
CDR3nt: TGTGCCAGTAGTATTACCAGGGCGAATCAGCCCCAGCATTTT
CDR3aa: CASSITRANQPQHF

d_gene: .
v_gene: TRBV28
j_gene: TRBJ1-2
abundance: .
CDR3nt: TGTGCCAGCTCAACAGGGAACTATGGCTACACCTTC
CDR3aa: CASSTGNYGYTF

d_gene: .
v_gene: TRBV5-5
j_gene: TRBJ1-4
abundance: .
CDR3nt: TGTGCCAGCAGCTTGGGAGATTCGGGTGTGCTGTTTTTT
CDR3aa: CASSLGDSGVLFF

d_gene: .
v_gene: TRBV6-5
j_gene: TRBJ1-4
abundance: .
CDR3nt: TGTGCCAGCAGTACCCCGAGTGAAAAACTGTTTTTT
CDR3aa: CASSTPSEKLFF

d_gene: TRBD2
v_gene: TRBV5-4
j_gene: TRBJ2-3
abundance: .
CDR3nt: TGTGCCAGCAGCTTTACGGGAGGGCCGACAGATACGCAGTATTTT
CDR3aa: CASSFTGGPTDTQYF

d_gene: TRBD2
v_gene: TRBV9
j_gene: TRBJ2-3
abundance: .
CDR3nt: TGTGCCAGCAGCGGAAGAGCGGGAGATATAACAGATACGCAGTATTTT
CDR3aa: CASSGRAGDITDTQYF

d_gene: TRBD1
v_gene: TRBV11-2
j_gene: TRBJ1-1
abundance: .
CDR3nt: TGTGCCAGCGGGGACAGTGTAGGTGTCACTGAAGCTTTCTTT
CDR3aa: CASGDSVGVTEAFF

d_gene: TRBD2
v_gene: TRBV5-1
j_gene: TRBJ2-2
abundance: .
CDR3nt: TGCGCCAGCACCCCCGGGGGGGGTCGGACCGGGGAGCTGTTTTTT
CDR3aa: CASTPGGGRTGELFF

d_gene: TRBD2
v_gene: TRBV5-1
j_gene: TRBJ2-5
abundance: .
CDR3nt: TGCGCCAGCAGCCTAAGCGGGAACCCCGAAGAGACCCAGTACTTC
CDR3aa: CASSLSGNPEETQYF

d_gene: .
v_gene: TRBV29-1
j_gene: TRBJ1-2
abundance: .
CDR3nt: TGCAGCGCCGGGACACTAGATGGCTACACCTTC
CDR3aa: CSAGTLDGYTF

d_gene: .
v_gene: TRBV5-4
j_gene: TRBJ1-1
abundance: .
CDR3nt: TGTGCCAGCAGCTTGGCGGTAGCGAACGCTGAAGCTTTCTTT
CDR3aa: CASSLAVANAEAFF

d_gene: TRBD1
v_gene: TRBV5-1
j_gene: TRBJ2-5
abundance: .
CDR3nt: TGCGCCAGCAGCTCCGGGACAGGGGGTTTAGAGACCCAGTACTTC
CDR3aa: CASSSGTGGLETQYF

d_gene: .
v_gene: TRBV5-1
j_gene: TRBJ2-7
abundance: .
CDR3nt: TGCGCCAGCAGCTTGGACACAGGTTTCTCCTACGAGCAGTACTTC
CDR3aa: CASSLDTGFSYEQYF

d_gene: .
v_gene: TRBV5-6
j_gene: TRBJ2-2
abundance: once
CDR3nt: TGTGCCAGCAGGTCTATCCCAGGGACCGGGGAGCTGTTTTTT
CDR3aa: CASRSIPGTGELFF

d_gene: .
v_gene: TRBV7-6
j_gene: TRBJ2-3
abundance: .
CDR3nt: TGTGCCAGCAGCTTAGTTACGGGGAGTAGCACAGATACGCAGTATTTT
CDR3aa: CASSLVTGSSTDTQYF

d_gene: TRBD2
v_gene: TRBV19
j_gene: TRBJ2-1
abundance: .
CDR3nt: TGTGCCAGTAGTGGCAAAGCGGGGGGGCGCTACAATGAGCAGTTCTTC
CDR3aa: CASSGKAGGRYNEQFF

d_gene: .
v_gene: TRBV11-2
j_gene: TRBJ1-2
abundance: .
CDR3nt: TGTGCCAGCAGTCCACCGGGGGGGGGCTATGGCTACACCTTC
CDR3aa: CASSPPGGGYGYTF

d_gene: TRBD1
v_gene: TRBV18
j_gene: TRBJ2-2
abundance: .
CDR3nt: TGTGCCAGCTCACTGACGTCGTCTCGGGGGACAGGTGTTGCCGGGGAGCTGTTTTTT
CDR3aa: CASSLTSSRGTGVAGELFF

d_gene: .
v_gene: TRBV30
j_gene: TRBJ2-7
abundance: once
CDR3nt: TGTGCCTGGAGGGGGGGAGACGTAAGATATTCCTCCTACGAGCAGTACTTC
CDR3aa: CAWRGGDVRYSSYEQYF

d_gene: TRBD1
v_gene: TRBV28
j_gene: TRBJ2-3
abundance: .
CDR3nt: TGTGCCAGCAGTCCACAGACAGGGGGCGAGTTAACAGATACGCAGTATTTT
CDR3aa: CASSPQTGGELTDTQYF

d_gene: .
v_gene: TRBV15
j_gene: TRBJ1-1
abundance: .
CDR3nt: TGTGCCACCAGCAGACAAACTTCTACTGAAGCTTTCTTT
CDR3aa: CATSRQTSTEAFF

d_gene: TRBD2
v_gene: TRBV4-2
j_gene: TRBJ2-1
abundance: .
CDR3nt: TGTGCCAGCAGCCAAGGGGGGCCTAGCGGGGGGGACTACAATGAGCAGTTCTTC
CDR3aa: CASSQGGPSGGDYNEQFF

d_gene: .
v_gene: TRBV10-3
j_gene: TRBJ1-2
abundance: .
CDR3nt: TGTGCCATCAGTGCCGGGACAAACTATGGCTACACCTTC
CDR3aa: CAISAGTNYGYTF

d_gene: TRBD1
v_gene: TRBV10-3
j_gene: TRBJ2-7
abundance: .
CDR3nt: TGTGCCATCAGAGAGTCGGGGACAGGGATCCCCGAGCAGTACTTC
CDR3aa: CAIRESGTGIPEQYF

d_gene: .
v_gene: TRBV7-2
j_gene: TRBJ1-3
abundance: .
CDR3nt: TGTGCCAGCTCCTCATTAGCTCTTTCTGGAAACACCATATATTTT
CDR3aa: CASSSLALSGNTIYF

d_gene: .
v_gene: TRBV7-3
j_gene: TRBJ2-2
abundance: .
CDR3nt: TGTGCCAGCAGCCCCCCCGGGACGGGGGCCGGGGAGCTGTTTTTT
CDR3aa: CASSPPGTGAGELFF

d_gene: TRBD1
v_gene: TRBV19
j_gene: TRBJ1-5
abundance: .
CDR3nt: TGTGCCAGTACCGAGGGACAGGTGGCCTCTCAGCCCCAGCATTTT
CDR3aa: CASTEGQVASQPQHF

d_gene: TRBD1
v_gene: TRBV28
j_gene: TRBJ1-4
abundance: .
CDR3nt: TGTGCCAGCAGTTCACCCCCCGGACAGGGAGAGGAAGAAAAACTGTTTTTT
CDR3aa: CASSSPPGQGEEEKLFF

d_gene: .
v_gene: TRBV2
j_gene: TRBJ1-5
abundance: .
CDR3nt: TGTGCCAGCAGTGCGTCAGGGGTGGTGGGCAATCAGCCCCAGCATTTT
CDR3aa: CASSASGVVGNQPQHF

d_gene: TRBD2
v_gene: TRBV4-1
j_gene: TRBJ2-5
abundance: .
CDR3nt: TGCGCCAGCAGCCCGGGGACTAGCGGGGGGGCACGAGAGACCCAGTACTTC
CDR3aa: CASSPGTSGGARETQYF

d_gene: TRBD1
v_gene: TRBV7-9
j_gene: TRBJ2-1
abundance: .
CDR3nt: TGTGCCAGCAGCCGAGACAGGGTAGTGGATGAGCAGTTCTTC
CDR3aa: CASSRDRVVDEQFF

d_gene: .
v_gene: TRBV7-9
j_gene: TRBJ2-7
abundance: .
CDR3nt: TGTGCCAGCAGCTTCCGGGAGAGAGGAACCTACGAGCAGTACTTC
CDR3aa: CASSFRERGTYEQYF

d_gene: TRBD1
v_gene: TRBV27
j_gene: TRBJ1-1
abundance: .
CDR3nt: TGTGCCAGCAGTTTAAAGGGGGCGTCAGGAACTGAAGCTTTCTTT
CDR3aa: CASSLKGASGTEAFF

d_gene: TRBD2
v_gene: TRBV4-2
j_gene: TRBJ2-1
abundance: .
CDR3nt: TGTGCCAGCAGCTTTGTGACTAGCGGGCTCAATGAGCAGTTCTTC
CDR3aa: CASSFVTSGLNEQFF

d_gene: TRBD1
v_gene: TRBV9
j_gene: TRBJ1-4
abundance: .
CDR3nt: TGTGCCAGCAGCCTTCGCGAGGGGGCTGAAAAACTGTTTTTT
CDR3aa: CASSLREGAEKLFF

d_gene: TRBD1
v_gene: TRBV15
j_gene: TRBJ2-7
abundance: .
CDR3nt: TGTGCCACCAGCACACGACAGGGCTACGAGCAGTACTTC
CDR3aa: CATSTRQGYEQYF

d_gene: .
v_gene: TRBV4-1
j_gene: TRBJ2-7
abundance: .
CDR3nt: TGCGCCAGCAGCCAGGAGAGCGGGTCCCTCTACGAGCAGTACTTC
CDR3aa: CASSQESGSLYEQYF

d_gene: TRBD2
v_gene: TRBV11-2
j_gene: TRBJ2-7
abundance: few
CDR3nt: TGTGCCAGCAGCTTAGCTTCCGGGACTAGTTACGAGCAGTACTTC
CDR3aa: CASSLASGTSYEQYF

d_gene: .
v_gene: TRBV29-1
j_gene: TRBJ2-7
abundance: .
CDR3nt: TGCAGCGTTTCTAGAGACTACGAGCAGTACTTC
CDR3aa: CSVSRDYEQYF

d_gene: .
v_gene: TRBV29-1
j_gene: TRBJ2-2
abundance: .
CDR3nt: TGCAGCGCTAGGGGTATGGACGTCGGCACCGGGGAGCTGTTTTTT
CDR3aa: CSARGMDVGTGELFF

d_gene: TRBD1
v_gene: TRBV6-1
j_gene: TRBJ2-5
abundance: .
CDR3nt: TGTGCCAGCAGTGGAGGGACAGCACAAGAGACCCAGTACTTC
CDR3aa: CASSGGTAQETQYF

d_gene: TRBD1
v_gene: TRBV6-5
j_gene: TRBJ1-2
abundance: .
CDR3nt: TGTGCCAGCAGTTACTTTGACAGGGGTGTAGATGGCTACACCTTC
CDR3aa: CASSYFDRGVDGYTF

d_gene: .
v_gene: TRBV9
j_gene: TRBJ1-4
abundance: .
CDR3nt: TGTGCCAGCAGCGTCCTTGCAACTAATGAAAAACTGTTTTTT
CDR3aa: CASSVLATNEKLFF

d_gene: .
v_gene: TRBV4-1
j_gene: TRBJ1-1
abundance: .
CDR3nt: TGCGCCAGCAGCCAAGTACCAGTGAACACTGAAGCTTTCTTT
CDR3aa: CASSQVPVNTEAFF

d_gene: .
v_gene: TRBV7-9
j_gene: TRBJ2-6
abundance: .
CDR3nt: TGTGCCAGCAGCTTAGTAAGTTCGGGGAACTCTGGGGCCAACGTCCTGACTTTC
CDR3aa: CASSLVSSGNSGANVLTF

d_gene: TRBD1
v_gene: TRBV28
j_gene: TRBJ1-5
abundance: .
CDR3nt: TGTGCCAGCAGTCCCCCGGCCACAGGGGGAGGGGGGCCCCAGCATTTT
CDR3aa: CASSPPATGGGGPQHF